Presented here are 21 T cell receptor beta chains from one specimen sequenced in a study of long-term antiretroviral therapy in people with HIV. An immunoSEQ assay, version v3.0, was performed at survey level. TCRdb keeps only in-frame clones here, not all; method: immunoSEQ multiplex PCR. The repertoire holds 30,000 to 50,000 clones, with roughly 90% as singletons. The source material was unsorted PBMCs, sampled 1.2 years after starting antiretroviral therapy. The receptors were sampled from a woman aged 45-65 years with HIV.

This chain uses TRBV27 with TRBJ2-3; 7 bases are a match to TRBD1. The V gene end was trimmed by 7 bases and the J gene end by 6 bases; junction bases not matched to a gene: 10. Germline V gene lookup returns CDR1 MNHEY and CDR2 SMNVEV (reference sequence). CDR3 length: 14 amino acids. CDR3 coding DNA: TGTGCCAGCAACCCCAGGGGGTACATCGATACGCAGTATTTT. Its protein is CASNPRGYIDTQYF.

This clone is medium-sized by share. The chain carries TRBV7-3 and TRBJ1-6; 9 bases line up with TRBD1. V lost 0 bases, J lost 9 bases, and 6 bases stayed unmatched. This CDR3 contains 16 residues. Germline CDR1 is SGHTA and CDR2 is FQGTGA. CDR3 sequence: CASSLTGDRVRSPLHF. The DNA of the CDR3 is TGTGCCAGCAGCTTAACGGGGGACAGGGTACGTTCACCCCTCCACTTT.

V and J are TRBV25-1 and TRBJ2-5; no reliable D call. Germline values: CDR1 MGHDK, CDR2 SYGVNS. This CDR3 is built from 14 residues. The V end lost 1 base, the J end lost 2 bases, and 8 bases lay between the germline ends. The CDR3 is CASSEWDIQETQYF. The CDR3 DNA reads as TGTGCCAGCAGTGAATGGGATATTCAAGAGACCCAGTACTTC.

This rearrangement joins TRBV27 to TRBJ2-3; no clear D. The germline gives CDR1 MNHEY, CDR2 SMNVEV (reference sequence). The CDR3 contains 13 residues. V was cut by 3 bases and J by 6 bases, with 10 bases left in between. CDR3: CASSFLSADTQYF. CDR3 nucleotide sequence: TGTGCCAGCAGTTTCCTAAGCGCGGATACGCAGTATTTT.

V usage is TRBV6-5 and J usage is TRBJ1-2; no clear D gene. The CDR3 sequence is 13 residues long. Germline V gene data show CDR1 as MNHEY and CDR2 as SVGAGI. V gave up 2 bases and J gave up 0 bases, with 4 bases separating them. CDR3 sequence: CASSYTSNYGYTF. Here the CDR3 DNA reads TGTGCCAGCAGTTACACGTCTAACTATGGCTACACCTTC.

The chain is built from TRBV4-1 and TRBJ1-2; 10 bases fit TRBD1. The trim removed 1 base at V and 2 bases at J, leaving 4 bases unmatched. Germline CDR1 is MGHRA and CDR2 is YSYEKL. This CDR3 spans 16 amino acids. CDR3 region: CASSQGKTGGNYGYTF. The CDR3 DNA is TGCGCCAGCAGCCAAGGAAAGACAGGGGGCAACTATGGCTACACCTTC.

The V call is TRBV7-6, the J call TRBJ1-1; D gene unclear. CDR1 is SGHVS and CDR2 is FNYEAQ in the germline V gene. The CDR3 loop spans 13 amino acids. V shed 3 bases and J shed 0 bases, with 5 bases lying between them. The CDR3 spells CASSFPVNTEAFF. In DNA, the CDR3 is TGTGCCAGCAGCTTTCCCGTGAACACTGAAGCTTTCTTT. Combining the CDR3 with reference TRBV7-6 and TRBJ1-1 gives the whole variable domain GAGVSQSPRYKVTKRGQDVALRCDPISGHVSLYWYRQALGQGPEFLTYFNYEAQQDKSGLPNDRFSAERPEGSISTLTIQRTEQRDSAMYRCASSFPVNTEAFFGQGTRLTVV.

The chain carries TRBV1 and TRBJ2-3; the table's TRBD2 call for D was not verified on the DNA. TRBV1 counts as a pseudogene. The CDR3 extends over 18 amino acids. The CDR3 loop is CTSSQPHPRGGEADTQYF. CDR3 DNA: TGCACCAGCAGCCAACCCCACCCCCGCGGCGGGGAGGCAGATACGCAGTATTTT.

The chain recombines TRBV11-3 with TRBJ2-1; 10 positions agree with TRBD2. V lost 2 bases and J lost 2; bases outside the gene matches: 12. Germline values: CDR1 SGHNT, CDR2 YENEEA. The CDR3 spans 19 residues. DNA for the CDR3: TGTGCCAGCAGCTTACGGGGCTGGACAAGCGGGGGGGCCTACAATGAGCAGTTCTTC. This gives the protein CASSLRGWTSGGAYNEQFF. Combining the CDR3 with reference TRBV11-3 and TRBJ2-1 gives the whole variable domain EAGVVQSPRYKIIEKKQPVAFWCNPISGHNTLYWYLQNLGQGPELLIRYENEEAVDDSQLPKDRFSAERLKGVDSTLKIQPAELGDSAVYLCASSLRGWTSGGAYNEQFFGPGTRLTVL.

The chain carries TRBV6-6 and TRBJ2-7; 9 bases match TRBD2. This CDR3 is built from 14 residues. The V gene end was trimmed by 3 bases and the J gene end by 6 bases; junction bases not matched to a gene: 6. Germline CDR1 MNHNY, CDR2 SVGAGI (reference sequence). The CDR3 sequence is CASSYGGGAAEQYF. The CDR3 DNA sequence: TGTGCCAGCAGTTATGGCGGGGGGGCCGCCGAGCAGTACTTC.

The chain has TRBV15 and TRBJ2-5, with D possibly being TRBD1 (6 bases). Germline lookup yields CDR1 LNHNV and CDR2 YYDKDF (reference sequence). The length of the CDR3 is 16 residues. V gave up 0 bases and J gave up 5 bases, with 16 bases separating them. CDR3 amino acids: CATSRDSHRVRETQYF. The CDR3 DNA is TGTGCCACCAGCAGAGATTCCCACAGGGTACGGGAGACCCAGTACTTC. Looking up the rest from reference TRBV15 and TRBJ2-5 gives the full variable domain: DAMVIQNPRYQVTQFGKPVTLSCSQTLNHNVMYWYQQKSSQAPKLLFHYYDKDFNNEADTPDNFQSRRPNTSFCFLDIRSPGLGDTAMYLCATSRDSHRVRETQYFGPGTRLLVL.

The rearrangement links TRBV11-3 to TRBJ2-5; possible D gene TRBD1, 5 bases. From germline, CDR1 is SGHNT and CDR2 YENEEA. Trimming took 1 base from V and 4 from J, leaving 16 bases between them. This CDR3 is built from 16 residues. In DNA form, the CDR3 reads TGTGCCAGCAGCTTAGGAGGCCCGGGCAGGGCAGAGACCCAGTACTTC. Its protein is CASSLGGPGRAETQYF.

The chain uses TRBV7-6 and TRBJ2-7; TRBD1 matches 7 bases. The J segment lost 4 bases and the V segment lost 5 bases, leaving 8 bases of the junction unmatched. The germline gives CDR1 SGHVS, CDR2 FNYEAQ. The length of the CDR3 is 14 residues. The CDR3 sequence: CASSPRDSGYEQYF. The CDR3, as DNA: TGTGCCAGCAGCCCCAGGGACAGTGGTTACGAGCAGTACTTC. Drawing the rest from reference TRBV7-6 and TRBJ2-7, the complete variable domain is GAGVSQSPRYKVTKRGQDVALRCDPISGHVSLYWYRQALGQGPEFLTYFNYEAQQDKSGLPNDRFSAERPEGSISTLTIQRTEQRDSAMYRCASSPRDSGYEQYFGPGTRLTVT.

The CDR3 region is CAISDEGAPEGETQYF. The CDR3 nucleotides read TGTGCCATCAGTGACGAGGGGGCACCCGAGGGGGAGACCCAGTACTTC. The rearrangement joins TRBV10-3 to TRBJ2-5; TRBD1 matches at 7 bases. With V trimmed by 3 bases and J by 5 bases, 12 bases remained unmatched. Germline V CDR1 and CDR2: ENHRY, SYGVKD. This CDR3 has 16 amino acids.

This clone was seen a handful of times. The chain couples TRBV19 to TRBJ1-2; D might be TRBD1 (5 bases). Trimming took off 2 bases at V and 5 bases at J, with 9 bases between the two ends. This CDR3 comprises 13 residues. Germline V lookup: CDR1 LNHDA, CDR2 SQIVND (reference sequence). In DNA, the CDR3 is TGTGCCAGTAGTATACAGGGCGCGTATGGCTACACCTTC. It codes for CASSIQGAYGYTF.

The CDR3 is CASSVRPSAAYEQYF. CDR3 sequence (DNA): TGTGCCAGCAGCGTACGGCCCAGCGCCGCCTACGAGCAGTACTTC. This chain joins TRBV9 and TRBJ2-7; unclear D gene. This CDR3 spans 15 amino acids. Germline assignment: CDR1 SGDLS and CDR2 YYNGEE. Trimming shortened V by 1 base and J by 2 bases, and 13 bases separated the two germline ends.

The rearrangement uses TRBV5-1 and TRBJ2-7; the match to TRBD1 covers 9 bases. The trim removed 4 bases at V and 2 bases at J, leaving 4 bases unmatched. The CDR3 has 14 residues. Germline lookup yields CDR1 SGHRS and CDR2 YFSETQ. CDR3 in DNA: TGCGCCAGCAGCGATAGGACAGGGGCCTACGAGCAGTACTTC. As protein: CASSDRTGAYEQYF.

J is TRBJ1-4 and V is TRBV5-6; D is uncertain. Looked up from germline, CDR1 is SGHDT and CDR2 is YYEEEE. V was pared by 5 bases and J by 11 bases, with 16 bases between. This CDR3 contains 13 residues. CDR3 region: CASSYDLGGKLFF. The CDR3 DNA follows: TGTGCCAGCAGTTACGACCTGGGAGGGAAACTGTTTTTT.

This sequence joins TRBV2 and TRBJ2-7; D possibly corresponds to TRBD2 (6 bases). The V gene's germline CDR1 is SNHLY and CDR2 FYNNEI. The CDR3 is 12 residues long. The V gene lost 8 bases and the J gene lost 2 bases, with 10 bases spanning the gap. The CDR3 loop reads CASRPGAYEQYF. CDR3 nucleotides: TGTGCCAGCCGACCGGGGGCCTACGAGCAGTACTTC.

The V and J genes are TRBV7-2 and TRBJ2-7, with 7 positions matching TRBD1. Germline-derived CDR1 and CDR2 are SGHTA and FQGNSA. Losses at the gene ends were 8 bases for V and 1 base for J; bases not matched to a gene: 2. The CDR3 consists of 12 residues. The CDR3 DNA reads as TGTGCCAGCGGGACAGTTTCCTACGAGCAGTACTTC. As protein: CASGTVSYEQYF.

The chain joins TRBV30 to TRBJ2-5, with D tentatively TRBD1 (6 bases). V was pared by 4 bases and J by 0 bases, with 15 bases between. This CDR3 is 15 amino acids long. Looked up from germline, CDR1 is GTSNPN and CDR2 is SVGIG (reference sequence). The chain's CDR3 is CAWIRTESYQETQYF. The CDR3 DNA is TGTGCCTGGATCCGGACAGAATCGTACCAAGAGACCCAGTACTTC.